This T cell receptor (beta chain) was captured by sequencing in a study of blood T cell repertoires in COVID-19. Study-wide context: From the United States, Italy and Spain came samples of acute and convalescent COVID-19. Sources were T cells, B-cell-depleted T cells, or PBMCs; the material itself was cDNA or gDNA.

Original data processing: How many nucleated cells were present was estimated from reference gene primer amplification. Assay used: immunoSEQ multiplex PCR; TCRdb lists only in-frame clones, some missing. V and J calls plus clone size are reproduced from that table; the DNA served to infer D and trimming. Of 250,000 to 300,000 clones listed, 84% are singletons. Germline V gives CDR1 LNHNV, CDR2 YYDKDF (reference sequence). V lost 0 bases to trimming and J lost 7 bases, with 10 bases between them. The CDR3 covers 14 residues. Living in 24 US areas, the participants were between about 18 and 100 years of age.

This receptor was obtained from a man aged 30 to 39 with acute COVID-19. The chain uses TRBV15 and TRBJ1-5; D gene uncertain. Sequencing used PBMCs or T cells enriched from blood (not recorded which). CDR3 protein: CATSRDGSDQPQHF. The CDR3 DNA follows: TGTGCCACCAGCAGAGATGGTAGCGACCAGCCCCAGCATTTT. The full variable domain, with the rest looked up from reference TRBV15 and TRBJ1-5, is DAMVIQNPRYQVTQFGKPVTLSCSQTLNHNVMYWYQQKSSQAPKLLFHYYDKDFNNEADTPDNFQSRRPNTSFCFLDIRSPGLGDTAMYLCATSRDGSDQPQHFGDGTRLSIL.